This T cell receptor beta chain was recorded in a study of cytomegalovirus exposure and HLA in healthy donors. Assay used: immunoSEQ multiplex PCR; TCRdb lists only in-frame clones, some missing. The profile shows some 120,000 clones, roughly 86% of them singletons. The CDR3 has 15 amino acids. Trimming took off 2 bases at V and 7 bases at J, with 12 bases between the two ends. CDR1 and CDR2 from the germline V gene are KGHSH and LQKENI. This clone was seen only once. The receptor's source is a man younger than 40 in good health and CMV-seronegative. The sequenced sample was PBMCs. The chain carries TRBV18 and TRBJ1-6, with D maybe TRBD1 (6 bases). This CDR3 is CASSPSQQGNSPLHF. As DNA, the CDR3 is TGTGCCAGCTCACCAAGTCAACAGGGAAATTCACCCCTCCACTTT.